Listed below are T cell receptor beta chains from one sample, sequenced in a study of cytomegalovirus exposure and HLA in healthy donors. The protocol was immunoSEQ multiplex PCR, while the TCRdb copy is restricted to in-frame clones and leaves out a portion. The top ten hold 15% to 17% of the sample, which has 200,000 to 250,000 clones, 60% to 85% seen once. Sequenced material: PBMCs. Source of these receptors: a middle-aged man in good health and CMV-seronegative. Each CDR3 is given with its conserved first and last residue. D genes are given only for firm matches. Size is stated for part of the rows, as once, few or many counts, or as a class when the clone is expanded.

V	length	D	size	J	CDR3	DNA
TRBV6-5	14	-	-	TRBJ1-1	CASSRERQSNEAFF	TGTGCCAGCAGTCGAGAAAGACAGTCGAATGAAGCTTTCTTT
TRBV18	15	-	-	TRBJ1-5	CASSPNPGDNQPQHF	TGTGCCAGCTCACCGAACCCCGGGGACAATCAGCCCCAGCATTTT
TRBV9	12	-	-	TRBJ2-2	CASSVNSGELFF	TGTGCCAGCAGCGTCAACAGCGGGGAGCTGTTTTTT
TRBV7-9	15	TRBD1	-	TRBJ1-6	CASSLGTGLASPLHF	TGTGCCAGCAGCCTGGGGACAGGGCTCGCTTCACCCCTCCACTTT
TRBV6-5	13	-	-	TRBJ1-1	CASSEMPRAEAFF	TGTGCCAGCAGTGAAATGCCGAGGGCTGAAGCTTTCTTT
TRBV7-2	14	TRBD1	few	TRBJ2-7	CASSLGDSPYEQYF	TGTGCCAGCAGCTTAGGGGACAGTCCCTACGAGCAGTACTTC
TRBV10-3	13	TRBD1	-	TRBJ1-5	CALGQGGNQPQHF	TGTGCCCTCGGACAGGGGGGGAATCAGCCCCAGCATTTT
TRBV2	14	-	-	TRBJ1-1	CASSEGGANTEAFF	TGTGCCAGCAGTGAGGGGGGGGCGAACACTGAAGCTTTCTTT
TRBV11-3	14	-	-	TRBJ2-3	CASSLGLAPDTQYF	TGTGCCAGCAGCTTAGGGCTAGCCCCAGATACGCAGTATTTT
TRBV7-9	15	-	-	TRBJ1-5	CSSSLSSGSNQPQHF	TGTTCCAGCAGCTTATCTTCCGGTAGCAATCAGCCCCAGCATTTT
TRBV7-2	15	TRBD2	-	TRBJ2-1	CASSQLAGVYNEQFF	TGTGCCAGCAGCCAACTAGCGGGAGTATACAATGAGCAGTTCTTC
TRBV7-2	13	-	-	TRBJ1-2	CASSLTGSYGYTF	TGTGCCAGCAGCTTAACAGGGAGCTATGGCTACACCTTC
TRBV27	15	-	once	TRBJ1-5	CASSLRAGWNQPQHF	TGTGCCAGCAGTTTAAGGGCAGGGTGGAATCAGCCCCAGCATTTT
TRBV30	15	TRBD2	-	TRBJ2-7	CAWSEGLAGFDEQYF	TGTGCCTGGAGTGAGGGGCTAGCGGGTTTCGACGAGCAGTACTTC
TRBV6-5	16	-	-	TRBJ1-6	CASSYSWPGLNSPLHF	TGTGCCAGCAGTTACTCGTGGCCGGGATTGAATTCACCCCTCCACTTT
TRBV19	14	TRBD1	-	TRBJ2-2	CASSIGTGAGELFF	TGTGCCAGTAGTATAGGGACAGGGGCCGGGGAGCTGTTTTTT
TRBV6-6	13	-	once	TRBJ1-5	CASSSLSSQPQHF	TGTGCCAGCAGTTCTCTCTCCAGTCAGCCCCAGCATTTT
TRBV5-1	18	-	-	TRBJ2-2	CASSLVWTPRTNTGELFF	TGCGCCAGCAGCTTGGTTTGGACTCCCAGGACGAACACCGGGGAGCTGTTTTTT
TRBV5-1	17	-	-	TRBJ1-1	CASSLLQGSLGNTEAFF	TGCGCCAGCAGCTTGCTACAGGGATCACTGGGAAACACTGAAGCTTTCTTT
TRBV29-1	13	TRBD2	few	TRBJ2-7	CSVDVAGGHEQYF	TGCAGCGTTGACGTGGCGGGGGGCCACGAGCAGTACTTC
TRBV21-1	16	-	-	TRBJ1-1	CASSKAVWQKNTEAFF	TGTGCCAGCAGCAAAGCCGTGTGGCAGAAGAACACTGAAGCTTTCTTT
TRBV2	14	-	-	TRBJ2-1	CASYPQTAHNEQFF	TGTGCCAGCTACCCACAGACAGCCCACAATGAGCAGTTCTTC
TRBV18	15	TRBD1	-	TRBJ2-7	CASSLGQGAPYEQYF	TGTGCCAGCTCACTGGGACAGGGGGCCCCCTACGAGCAGTACTTC
TRBV28	15	-	-	TRBJ1-1	CASTGLASGGTEAFF	TGTGCCAGCACAGGGCTGGCTAGCGGGGGGACTGAAGCTTTCTTT
TRBV13	12	-	-	TRBJ2-3	CASTLSTDTQYF	TGTGCCAGCACTTTAAGCACAGATACGCAGTATTTT
TRBV7-9	17	-	-	TRBJ2-7	CASSLVRNSRTVYEQYF	TGTGCCAGCAGCTTAGTTAGAAATAGCCGAACCGTCTACGAGCAGTACTTC
TRBV6-4	13	TRBD1	-	TRBJ1-1	CASRRDRNTEAFF	TGTGCCAGCAGGAGGGACAGGAACACTGAAGCTTTCTTT
TRBV5-1	11	-	few	TRBJ2-7	CASSSAYEQYF	TGCGCCAGCAGCTCCGCCTACGAGCAGTACTTC
TRBV7-9	14	-	once	TRBJ2-7	CASSLGGAGYEQYF	TGTGCCAGCAGCTTAGGTGGGGCAGGTTACGAGCAGTACTTC
TRBV19	16	TRBD1	few	TRBJ2-5	CASSPRRQGAGETQYF	TGTGCCAGTAGCCCTCGCCGACAGGGGGCCGGGGAGACCCAGTACTTC
TRBV19	14	-	-	TRBJ1-4	CASSIDRRNEKLFF	TGTGCCAGTAGTATAGACAGGCGAAATGAAAAACTGTTTTTT
TRBV9	15	TRBD2	few	TRBJ2-7	CASSVAPAGEDEQYF	TGTGCCAGCAGCGTAGCCCCCGCGGGGGAGGACGAGCAGTACTTC
TRBV6-1	14	-	-	TRBJ2-7	CASSGTPSAYEQYF	TGTGCCAGCAGTGGCACACCCAGCGCCTACGAGCAGTACTTC
TRBV2	13	-	once	TRBJ2-7	CASTADLSYEQYF	TGTGCCAGCACTGCAGATCTCTCCTACGAGCAGTACTTC
TRBV7-2	13	TRBD1	-	TRBJ2-5	CASSGQVAETQYF	TGTGCCAGCAGTGGACAGGTGGCAGAGACCCAGTACTTC
TRBV5-8	15	TRBD1	-	TRBJ1-1	CASSLDREWNTEAFF	TGTGCCAGCAGCCTCGACAGGGAATGGAACACTGAAGCTTTCTTT
TRBV18	14	-	few	TRBJ2-2	CASSPPATTGELFF	TGTGCCAGCTCACCACCGGCGACAACCGGGGAGCTGTTTTTT
TRBV7-8	19	-	-	TRBJ2-6	CASSLAQVNSRSGANVLTF	TGTGCCAGCAGCTTAGCCCAGGTGAACAGCCGCTCTGGGGCCAACGTCCTGACTTTC
TRBV5-1	15	-	-	TRBJ1-5	CASSLTGNSNQPQHF	TGCGCCAGCAGCTTGACGGGTAATAGCAATCAGCCCCAGCATTTT
TRBV28	17	TRBD2	-	TRBJ2-1	CASSRPLAGLVYNEQFF	TGTGCCAGCAGCAGACCACTAGCGGGCCTGGTCTACAATGAGCAGTTCTTC
TRBV29-1	14	TRBD1	-	TRBJ2-3	CSLTDTGGTDTQYF	TGCAGCTTAACCGATACAGGGGGCACAGATACGCAGTATTTT
TRBV10-2	15	TRBD2	-	TRBJ2-3	CASSRTSGRADTQYF	TGCGCCAGCTCCCGGACTAGTGGGCGGGCAGATACGCAGTATTTT
TRBV30	14	TRBD1	-	TRBJ2-1	CAWDRGRSYNEQFF	TGTGCCTGGGACAGGGGCAGGTCCTACAATGAGCAGTTCTTC
TRBV7-2	13	-	once	TRBJ2-3	CASSLMTTDTQYF	TGTGCCAGCAGCTTAATGACTACAGATACGCAGTATTTT
TRBV7-9	16	TRBD2	-	TRBJ2-1	CASSSFQGLPYNEQFF	TGTGCCAGCAGCTCCTTCCAGGGACTACCTTACAATGAGCAGTTCTTC
TRBV6-5	12	-	-	TRBJ1-5	CASRGPNQPQHF	TGTGCCAGCAGGGGCCCGAATCAGCCCCAGCATTTT
TRBV5-1	13	-	-	TRBJ1-1	CASSLFSDTEAFF	TGCGCCAGCAGCTTGTTTTCTGACACTGAAGCTTTCTTT
TRBV14	14	TRBD1	-	TRBJ1-2	CASSPRDRGVGYTF	TGTGCCAGCAGCCCCCGGGACAGGGGGGTTGGCTACACCTTC
TRBV7-7	15	-	-	TRBJ2-3	CASSLGVSSTDTQYF	TGTGCCAGCAGCTTAGGCGTCTCTAGCACAGATACGCAGTATTTT
TRBV7-7	14	TRBD2	-	TRBJ2-5	CASSSGTSAETQYF	TGTGCCAGCAGCTCCGGGACTAGCGCGGAGACCCAGTACTTC